This record concerns one T cell receptor beta chain sequence. Its antigen is undetermined. The sample comes from a study of T cell responses to AZD1222 COVID-19 vaccine. Study-wide findings and caveats: Distributed over spike, vaccine-associated CD4 TCRs predominated at 160-218 and 743-854. Most donors were white British and more were female, and clonal diversity was possibly underestimated. Among AZD1222 vaccinees, only 5 to 7 were seropositive at baseline.

Sequenced by immunoSEQ multiplex PCR; TCRdb stores in-frame clones only, minus some. The profile shows about 140,000 clones, approximately 90% of them singletons. The CDR3 runs to 16 residues. Trimming cost V 0 bases and J 0 bases, with 12 bases left between them. Per germline, CDR1 GTSNPN and CDR2 SVGIG (reference sequence). The chain links TRBV30 to TRBJ1-5; D unclear. Sequencing used peripheral blood, obtained on day 0 of AZD1222 vaccination. This sequence originates from an adult in good health. CDR3 sequence: CAWSVAGSHSNQPQHF. CDR3 sequence (DNA): TGTGCCTGGAGTGTAGCCGGCAGCCATAGCAATCAGCCCCAGCATTTT.